The clone carrying this T cell receptor beta chain has a single count. The antigen remains unidentified. This table comes from immunoSEQ multiplex PCR, and its TCRdb copy is limited to in-frame clones, with some not included. The repertoire has approximately 64,000 clones, 80% to 85% of them found once; the top ten carry around 9.8%. This entry belongs to a study of T cell responses to AZD1222 COVID-19 vaccine. Across the whole study: Analysis merged second doses at about 4 or about 12 weeks. Study-level results: Spike as a whole was targeted by vaccine-associated CD4 TCRs, dominant at 160-218 and 743-854. The study sampled repertoires only after the peak T cell response. Among the donors, most were white British and more were female, and clonal diversity was possibly underestimated.

There are 13 residues in the CDR3. Germline loops: CDR1 MGHRA, CDR2 YSYEKL. The V gene lost 0 bases and the J gene lost 4 bases, with 5 bases spanning the gap. The source material was peripheral blood, sampled on day 0 of AZD1222 vaccination. This receptor was taken from an adult in good health. The chain links TRBV4-1 to TRBJ2-3; unclear D gene. CDR3 residues: CASSQERPDTQYF. CDR3 in DNA: TGCGCCAGCAGCCAAGAGAGGCCAGATACGCAGTATTTT.